Included here is one T cell receptor (beta chain) sequence, with context. This sample is part of a study of blood T cell repertoires in COVID-19. The table came from immunoSEQ multiplex PCR; TCRdb's copy has only in-frame clones and leaves some out. The sample has about 67,000 clones, around 87% seen once. CDR3 length: 15 residues. J gave up 2 bases and V 4 bases, and 5 bases lay outside the gene matches. Germline-derived CDR1 and CDR2 are MNHEY and SVGEGT. This receptor was taken from a man aged 45-65 years with active COVID-19. The rearrangement links TRBV6-2 or TRBV6-3 to TRBJ1-3, with TRBD1 matching 7 bases. The specimen sequenced was peripheral blood. CDR3: CASSLDRSAGNTIYF. CDR3 sequence (DNA): TGTGCCAGCAGTTTGGACAGGTCAGCTGGAAACACCATATATTTT.